The entry below describes one T cell receptor beta chain. The germline V gene encodes CDR1 MDHEN and CDR2 SYDVKM. The CDR3 length is 14 residues. Trimming removed 6 bases from V and 4 bases from J; junction bases left unmatched: 9. The sample originates from a study of shared T cell receptors in the human thymus. Sequencing was performed with immunoSEQ multiplex PCR; in TCRdb, only in-frame clones are kept and a portion is missing. This sample carries about 540,000 clones, around 82% of them seen once, and the ten largest clones take more than 0.01%. This sample also appeared in a second study, on human thymus T cells. According to that study: Having corrective surgery for congenital heart defects, healthy Finnish infants were the ones who donated. It was from resections taken during corrective heart surgery that the thymus tissue came. Use of V and J genes seemed skewed within the thymic and blood repertoires. Thymic repertoires overlap heavily among unrelated individuals, related research has reported.

The sample was thymocytes. The rearrangement links TRBV28 to TRBJ2-7, with 7 bases aligning to TRBD2. The sequence was collected from a boy under two years old with a congenital heart defect. The CDR3 spells CASSATLATYEQYF. The CDR3 DNA sequence: TGTGCCAGCAGCGCGACACTAGCGACATACGAGCAGTACTTC. Supplemented by reference TRBV28 and TRBJ2-7, the full variable domain reads DVKVTQSSRYLVKRTGEKVFLECVQDMDHENMFWYRQDPGLGLRLIYFSYDVKMKEKGDIPEGYSVSREKKERFSLILESASTNQTSMYLCASSATLATYEQYFGPGTRLTVT.